This passage covers 22 T cell receptor beta chains from one sample sequenced in a study of shared clonotypes between healthy human individuals. The repertoire was sequenced with immunoSEQ multiplex PCR; TCRdb's copy has only in-frame clones and lacks some. Of roughly 500,000 clones listed, around 80% are singletons. The sequencing sample was made of PBMCs. The origin of the receptors is a woman between 40 and 50 years old in good health. Some clones in this sample may be carry-over from other donors' samples.

The chain joins TRBV13 to TRBJ2-1; D remains unclear. Trimming left V 5 bases short and J 0 bases short, with 11 bases between. Germline CDR1 is PRHDT and CDR2 is FYEKMQ (reference sequence). This CDR3 contains 15 residues. CDR3 nucleotides: TGTGCCAGCAGCCTCCCCGGCAGCTCCTACAATGAGCAGTTCTTC. This gives the protein CASSLPGSSYNEQFF. The whole variable domain, remainder taken from reference TRBV13 and TRBJ2-1, is AAGVIQSPRHLIKEKRETATLKCYPIPRHDTVYWYQQGPGQDPQFLISFYEKMQSDKGSIPDRFSAQQFSDYHSELNMSSLELGDSALYFCASSLPGSSYNEQFFGPGTRLTVL.

Comments on this clone: At one end the junction does not follow the germline gene, possibly because of a read error. The sample has other DNA sequences that encode this CDR3 too. The chain joins TRBV7-2 to TRBJ1-1, with D maybe TRBD1 (6 bases). The CDR3 covers 15 residues. Germline V gene lookup returns CDR1 SGHTA and CDR2 FQGNSA. The CDR3 is CASSFSAGANTEASF. The CDR3 nucleotides read TGTGCCAGCAGCTTCTCTGCAGGGGCAAACACTGAAGCTTCCTTT. Variable domain in full (rest from reference TRBV7-2 and TRBJ1-1): GAGVSQSPSNKVTEKGKDVELRCDPISGHTALYWYRQSLGQGLEFLIYFQGNSAPDKSGLPSDRFSAERTGGSVSTLTIQRTQQEDSAVYLCASSFSAGANTEASFGQGTRLTVV.

This chain uses TRBV28 with TRBJ2-7; the match to TRBD2 covers 12 bases. The V gene end was trimmed by 5 bases and the J gene end by 3 bases; junction bases not matched to a gene: 23. This CDR3 is built from 21 residues. The germline V gene has CDR1 MDHEN and CDR2 SYDVKM. CDR3 sequence reads: CASSGGPPHTSGRPRFYEQYF. CDR3 nucleotide sequence: TGTGCCAGCAGTGGTGGGCCGCCTCATACTAGCGGGAGGCCACGCTTCTACGAGCAGTACTTC.

A word on this clone: This likely traces to a read error, being one base from a far larger clone. The same CDR3 is also encoded by other DNA sequences in this sample. V gene TRBV5-1 combines with J gene TRBJ2-4, with a weak D call TRBD2 (5 bases). This CDR3 region has 15 residues. Germline loops: CDR1 SGHRS, CDR2 YFSETQ. The V and J ends lost 5 bases and 6 bases respectively, with 18 bases between them. CDR3 coding DNA: TGCGCCAGCAGTCTAGAGGGCCAACCCGGAAACATTCAGTACTTC. Protein product: CASSLEGQPGNIQYF.

Turning to this clone: A far larger clone is one base from this, pointing to a likely read error. The gene calls are TRBV27 and TRBJ2-7; 9 bases fit TRBD1. J gave up 1 base and V 6 bases, and 7 bases lay outside the gene matches. CDR3 length equals 15 residues. CDR1 is MNHEY and CDR2 is SMNVEV in the germline V gene (reference sequence). In nucleotides, the CDR3 is TGTGCCAGCAGCATCGAACAGGGGGCGTCCTACGAGCAGTACTTC. Translating it yields CASSIEQGASYEQYF.

This chain uses TRBV6-5 with TRBJ2-7; 8 bases are a match to TRBD1. Trimming removed 5 bases from V and 4 bases from J; junction bases left unmatched: 7. This CDR3 spans 14 amino acids. The germline V gene has CDR1 MNHEY and CDR2 SVGAGI. The CDR3, as DNA: TGTGCCAGCAGTCTACACAGGGGGGCGTACGAGCAGTACTTC. It yields the protein CASSLHRGAYEQYF.

The V and J genes are TRBV11-3 and TRBJ2-1, with 12 bases fitting TRBD2. CDR1 SGHNT and CDR2 YENEEA come from the germline V gene. The CDR3 contains 15 residues. Trimming cost V 5 bases and J 4 bases; bases outside gene matches: 3. The chain's CDR3 is CASSLLAGGYNEQFF. The CDR3 DNA reads TGTGCCAGCAGCCTACTAGCGGGAGGATACAATGAGCAGTTCTTC.

The chain couples TRBV15 to TRBJ1-1; TRBD1 matches 7 bases. Unmatched junction bases numbered 1, after V lost 0 bases and J lost 6 bases. Germline V gene sequence: CDR1 LNHNV, CDR2 YYDKDF (reference sequence). The CDR3 extends over 13 amino acids. CDR3 amino acids: CATSRDRGAEAFF. The CDR3 nucleotides are TGTGCCACCAGCAGAGACAGGGGGGCTGAAGCTTTCTTT.

The chain joins TRBV11-2 to TRBJ2-5; D gene ambiguous. This CDR3 has 13 amino acids. Trimming cost V 6 bases and J 2 bases, with 10 bases left between them. CDR1 SGHAT and CDR2 FQNNGV come from the germline V gene. Here the CDR3 reads CASSLGAQETQYF. The DNA of the CDR3 is TGTGCCAGCAGTCTCGGAGCGCAAGAGACCCAGTACTTC.

Worth noting for this clone: The sample holds other DNA sequences that translate to the same CDR3. The chain joins TRBV18 to TRBJ1-1; no clear D gene. The CDR3 runs to 13 residues. CDR1 and CDR2 (germline): KGHSH, LQKENI. V lost 2 bases to trimming and J lost 0 bases, with 4 bases between them. DNA for the CDR3: TGTGCCAGCTCACCAGACATGAACACTGAAGCTTTCTTT. Protein product: CASSPDMNTEAFF.

J is TRBJ2-3 and V is TRBV7-2, with 7 bases lining up with TRBD2. The CDR3 contains 14 residues. Germline V gene data show CDR1 as SGHTA and CDR2 as FQGNSA. V shed 3 bases, J shed 1 base, and the junction held 1 base outside the gene matches. The CDR3 spells CASSFTSGTDTQYF. The DNA for the CDR3 is TGTGCCAGCAGCTTTACTAGCGGCACAGATACGCAGTATTTT.

CDR3: CASSSSLAGGMGGELFF. DNA of the CDR3: TGTGCCAGCAGCTCCTCCTTAGCGGGAGGAATGGGCGGGGAGCTGTTTTTT. This sequence joins TRBV5-4 and TRBJ2-2; 10 nucleotides match TRBD2. This CDR3 has 17 residues. Germline CDR1 is SGHNT and CDR2 is YYREEE (reference sequence). Trimming removed 3 bases from V and 7 bases from J; junction bases left unmatched: 12. Complete variable domain (other parts from reference TRBV5-4 and TRBJ2-2): ETGVTQSPTHLIKTRGQQVTLRCSSQSGHNTVSWYQQALGQGPQFIFQYYREEENGRGNFPPRFSGLQFPNYSSELNVNALELDDSALYLCASSSSLAGGMGGELFFGEGSRLTVL.

CDR3 residues: CASRPGAPNTEAFF. Here the CDR3 DNA reads TGTGCCAGCAGGCCTGGGGCACCGAACACTGAAGCTTTCTTT. The chain couples TRBV25-1 to TRBJ1-1; the D gene is possibly TRBD1 (5 bases). Germline loops: CDR1 MGHDK, CDR2 SYGVNS. The CDR3 is 14 residues long. Trimming took 6 bases from V and 1 from J, leaving 12 bases between them.

This clone occurred a few times. The V and J genes are TRBV9 and TRBJ2-5; no clear D. V was shortened by 0 bases and J by 5 bases, with 14 bases between the two germline ends. This CDR3 has 15 residues. Germline-derived CDR1 and CDR2 are SGDLS and YYNGEE. The CDR3 protein is CASSVAPVGLETQYF. The CDR3 coding sequence is TGTGCCAGCAGCGTAGCTCCAGTCGGGTTGGAGACCCAGTACTTC.

The chain combines TRBV5-1 with TRBJ2-7; 7 nucleotides agree with TRBD1. V gave up 3 bases and J gave up 1 base; unmatched junction bases: 13. Looked up from germline, CDR1 is SGHRS and CDR2 is YFSETQ. CDR3 length: 17 residues. This chain's CDR3 is CASSSGSGSGGSYEQYF. CDR3 coding DNA: TGCGCCAGCAGCTCTGGCTCAGGCTCAGGGGGTTCCTACGAGCAGTACTTC. Full variable domain (missing parts from reference TRBV5-1 and TRBJ2-7): KAGVTQTPRYLIKTRGQQVTLSCSPISGHRSVSWYQQTPGQGLQFLFEYFSETQRNKGNFPGRFSGRQFSNSRSEMNVSTLELGDSALYLCASSSGSGSGGSYEQYFGPGTRLTVT.

This clone was observed at least ten times. The chain couples TRBV30 to TRBJ1-3; D remains ambiguous. CDR3 size: 14 residues. Per germline, CDR1 GTSNPN and CDR2 SVGIG (reference sequence). The V end was cut by 3 bases, the J end by 0 bases, with 9 bases between. CDR3 in amino acids: CAWSAGLSGNTIYF. The CDR3 DNA follows: TGTGCCTGGAGCGCAGGACTCTCTGGAAACACCATATATTTT.

This rearrangement joins TRBV30 to TRBJ1-1, with 7 nucleotides matching TRBD1. Germline values: CDR1 GTSNPN, CDR2 SVGIG (reference sequence). The CDR3 extends over 13 amino acids. V lost 1 base to trimming and J lost 1 base; unmatched junction nucleotides: 0. The CDR3 DNA reads TGTGCCTGGAGTGGGACAGGGAACACTGAAGCTTTCTTT. This encodes CAWSGTGNTEAFF.

The chain couples TRBV29-1 to TRBJ2-5, with D possibly being TRBD2 (6 bases). The CDR3 extends over 13 amino acids. Germline lookup yields CDR1 SQVTM and CDR2 ANQGSEA. Between the trimmed V and J ends, which lost 3 bases and 5 bases, there was a span of 13 bases. The CDR3 reads CSVEAGFSETQYF. DNA for the CDR3: TGCAGCGTTGAGGCGGGGTTCTCCGAGACCCAGTACTTC.

This clone was counted once. The chain links TRBV7-8 to TRBJ2-5; 12 bases line up with TRBD2. The J segment lost 5 bases and the V segment lost 4 bases, leaving 8 bases of the junction unmatched. The CDR3 length is 16 residues. Germline V gives CDR1 SGHVS, CDR2 FQNEAQ. CDR3 sequence (DNA): TGTGCCAGCAGCTCTTCTAGCGGGAGGGGTTGGGAGACCCAGTACTTC. Its protein product is CASSSSSGRGWETQYF.

The chain couples TRBV10-3 to TRBJ2-5; D remains unclear. Trimming stripped 3 bases from V and 11 bases from J, with 13 bases between. The length of the CDR3 is 12 residues. Looked up from germline, CDR1 is ENHRY and CDR2 is SYGVKD. CDR3 sequence: CAISEIGSEQYF. The CDR3 DNA follows: TGTGCCATCAGTGAAATAGGGTCAGAGCAGTACTTC.

This clone has just a few counts. This chain links TRBV4-3 with TRBJ2-2; the D gene could be TRBD1 or TRBD2 (5 bases each). CDR1 is LGHNA and CDR2 is YSLEER in the germline V gene. The germline V and J ends were trimmed by 3 bases and 3 bases, with 14 bases remaining between them. The CDR3 contains 16 residues. CDR3 region: CASSHLPGPHTGELFF. The DNA of the CDR3 is TGCGCCAGCAGCCACCTTCCGGGACCTCACACCGGGGAGCTGTTTTTT.

V and J are TRBV7-9 and TRBJ2-4; no reliable D call. The germline V gene encodes CDR1 SEHNR and CDR2 FQNEAQ (reference sequence). The CDR3 has 12 residues. Trimming pared 1 base from V and 8 bases from J, leaving 6 bases between. The CDR3 loop is CASSLGRDIQYF. Written as DNA, the CDR3 is TGTGCCAGCAGCTTAGGAAGGGACATTCAGTACTTC.